These 9 T cell receptor beta chains were all obtained from the same sample, sequenced in a study of radiotherapy plus CTLA-4 blockade in lung cancer. TCRdb keeps only in-frame clones here, not all; method: immunoSEQ multiplex PCR. This table holds 75,000 to 100,000 clones, more than 75% found once. The sample here was peripheral blood, taken from a patient treated with radiotherapy plus ipilimumab. All receptors come from a human donor with non-small cell lung cancer who had a partial response to radiotherapy plus ipilimumab.

The rearrangement links TRBV6-5 to TRBJ2-7; 9 bases are shared with TRBD1. The CDR3 has 16 amino acids. Germline lookup yields CDR1 MNHEY and CDR2 SVGAGI. V lost 0 bases and J lost 5; bases outside the gene matches: 8. CDR3 nucleotide sequence: TGTGCCAGCAGTTACTCTGGTCGGGACAGGGTCGACGAGCAGTACTTC. Protein product: CASSYSGRDRVDEQYF.

This chain links TRBV25-1 with TRBJ2-5; 12 positions agree with TRBD1. Germline loops: CDR1 MGHDK, CDR2 SYGVNS. The V gene end was trimmed by 4 bases and the J gene end by 6 bases; junction bases not matched to a gene: 3. CDR3 length: 14 residues. CDR3 sequence: CASSGGQGAKTQYF. In DNA, the CDR3 is TGTGCCAGCAGTGGGGGACAGGGGGCAAAGACCCAGTACTTC.

The J gene is TRBJ1-2, the V gene TRBV11-2; no clear D. This CDR3 is built from 14 residues. Trimming stripped 5 bases from V and 2 bases from J, with 12 bases between. Germline V lookup: CDR1 SGHAT, CDR2 FQNNGV. DNA for the CDR3: TGTGCCAGCAGCCCAATGGCCATGAACTATGGCTACACCTTC. Translation gives CASSPMAMNYGYTF.

The chain joins TRBV5-1 to TRBJ2-1, with 9 bases lining up with TRBD2. V was pared by 1 base and J by 1 base, with 3 bases of the junction left unmatched. Germline V gives CDR1 SGHRS, CDR2 YFSETQ. CDR3 length: 16 amino acids. This CDR3 is CASSLSSGRSYNEQFF. CDR3 nucleotides: TGCGCCAGCAGCTTGAGTAGCGGGAGATCCTACAATGAGCAGTTCTTC. The whole variable domain, remainder taken from reference TRBV5-1 and TRBJ2-1, is KAGVTQTPRYLIKTRGQQVTLSCSPISGHRSVSWYQQTPGQGLQFLFEYFSETQRNKGNFPGRFSGRQFSNSRSEMNVSTLELGDSALYLCASSLSSGRSYNEQFFGPGTRLTVL.

In regard to this clone: Distinct nucleotide sequences in the sample also encode this CDR3. The CDR3 here is CASSRQGGTGELFF. DNA of the CDR3: TGTGCCAGCAGTCGACAGGGGGGGACCGGGGAGCTGTTTTTT. J is TRBJ2-2 and V is TRBV11-3, with 9 bases aligning to TRBD1. The CDR3 has 14 amino acids. CDR1 and CDR2 from the germline V gene are SGHNT and YENEEA. V gave up 6 bases and J gave up 5 bases; unmatched junction bases: 4.

V and J are TRBV19 and TRBJ1-2, with unresolved D. The CDR3 extends over 14 amino acids. Germline V lookup: CDR1 LNHDA, CDR2 SQIVND (reference sequence). The ends were cut back, 3 bases at V and 4 bases at J, with 12 bases in the middle. This chain's CDR3 is CASSMVPTIYGYTF. The CDR3 DNA reads as TGTGCCAGTAGTATGGTCCCTACGATCTATGGCTACACCTTC.

This clone was observed a single time. An end of the junction does not agree with germline; a read error may underlie this. This rearrangement joins TRBV29-1 to TRBJ2-1; D unresolved. The CDR3 is 10 amino acids. CDR1 and CDR2 from the germline V gene are SQVTM and ANQGSEA. Written as DNA, the CDR3 is TGCAGCGTTGGGTACAATGGGCAGTTCTTC. It translates to CSVGYNGQFF.

A few counts support this clone. This chain joins TRBV28 and TRBJ2-7; TRBD2 matches at 9 bases. The CDR3 is 15 amino acids. Germline V gene data show CDR1 as MDHEN and CDR2 as SYDVKM. The J segment lost 2 bases and the V segment lost 7 bases, leaving 9 bases of the junction unmatched. This CDR3 reads CASIQLAGGPYEQYF. CDR3 sequence (DNA): TGTGCCAGCATCCAGCTGGCGGGAGGGCCCTACGAGCAGTACTTC.

This clone was picked up a small number of times. The rearrangement joins TRBV6-5 to TRBJ2-5; the D gene is possibly TRBD2 (5 bases). The CDR3 covers 13 residues. V was trimmed by 5 bases and J by 1 base, leaving 8 bases between them. Germline V gives CDR1 MNHEY, CDR2 SVGAGI. The CDR3 reads CASSSGVQETQYF. CDR3 in DNA: TGTGCCAGCAGTAGCGGAGTCCAAGAGACCCAGTACTTC.